The next 9 T cell receptor beta chains were all read from a single sample in a study of T-cell reconstitution after alpha-beta-depleted transplantation in children. Library preparation (for TCRbeta) was performed with unique molecular identifiers. TCRdb recomputed calls from the PCR reads with MiXCR, one row per CDR3 protein. The repertoire includes about 540,000 distinct CDR3 sequences, about a sixth of them detected once, and approximately 3% sits in the top ten. Sequences were derived from PBMCs from the stem cell graft donor, sampled from the stem cell graft. These TCRs come from a human donor who donated a stem cell graft to a child with acute lymphoblastic leukemia.

The gene calls are TRBV7-2 and TRBJ2-1; D unclear. The length of the CDR3 is 14 residues. The germline CDR1 and CDR2 sequences are SGHTA and FQGNSA. Trimming cost V 6 bases and J 7 bases, with 16 bases left between them. The CDR3 bases are TGTGCCAGCAGGAACACAGAAACGGTTAATGAGCAGTTCTTC. Amino acids: CASRNTETVNEQFF.

This clonotype was counted a few times. The J gene is TRBJ2-7, the V gene TRBV20-1, with 10 bases fitting TRBD1. The CDR3 runs 14 residues. Per germline, CDR1 DFQATT and CDR2 SNEGSKA (reference sequence). J lost 4 bases, V lost 0 bases, and 3 bases had no gene match. This chain's CDR3 is CSAREEGQGYEQYF. The CDR3 DNA reads as TGCAGTGCTAGAGAAGAGGGACAGGGGTACGAGCAGTACTTC.

V is TRBV11-2 and J is TRBJ2-3; D gene uncertain. The CDR3 extends over 16 amino acids. Germline CDR1 and CDR2: SGHAT and FQNNGV. V lost 0 bases and J lost 3, with 13 bases in between. As DNA, the CDR3 is TGTGCCAGCAGCTTAGATCTTGCGGAAGGAACAGATACGCAGTATTTT. Its protein is CASSLDLAEGTDTQYF.

This clonotype was observed many times. The chain joins TRBV5-6 to TRBJ2-1; 7 bases map to TRBD2. The V segment lost 3 bases and the J segment 8 bases; nucleotides outside the gene matches: 17. The CDR3 is made up of 17 amino acids. The germline CDR1 and CDR2 sequences are SGHDT and YYEEEE. CDR3 nucleotides: TGTGCCAGCAGCTCGCCTTACGAGGGAGGGCCTAGGCATGAGCAGTTCTTC. Translated, it gives CASSSPYEGGPRHEQFF.

J is TRBJ2-7 and V is TRBV2; a possible D gene is TRBD2 (6 bases). The CDR3 runs 15 residues. Germline CDR1 SNHLY, CDR2 FYNNEI. The V end was cut by 6 bases, the J end by 4 bases, with 19 bases between. CDR3 sequence: CASRASSSDYYEQYF. The DNA of the CDR3 is TGTGCCAGCAGAGCCTCTTCTAGCGATTATTACGAGCAGTACTTC. The complete variable domain, with remaining parts taken from reference TRBV2 and TRBJ2-7, reads EPEVTQTPSHQVTQMGQEVILRCVPISNHLYFYWYRQILGQKVEFLVSFYNNEISEKSEIFDDQFSVERPDGSNFTLKIRSTKLEDSAMYFCASRASSSDYYEQYFGPGTRLTVT.

The chain employs TRBV7-2 and TRBJ2-1, with 7 nucleotides matching TRBD2. V lost 1 base, J lost 9 bases, and 9 bases stayed unmatched. Germline V lookup: CDR1 SGHTA, CDR2 FQGNSA. CDR3 length equals 15 residues. DNA for the CDR3: TGTGCCAGCAGCTTAGGAGGACTAGTGGGAGGTGAGCAGTTCTTC. This encodes CASSLGGLVGGEQFF.

The rearrangement uses TRBV7-9 and TRBJ2-7; TRBD1 or TRBD2 may be the D gene (7 bases each). Germline V gives CDR1 SEHNR, CDR2 FQNEAQ (reference sequence). Deletions cut 4 bases from V and 5 bases from J, with 21 bases between. This CDR3 is 16 amino acids long. The CDR3 here is CASSSPPRGGGDEQYF. CDR3 coding DNA: TGTGCCAGCAGCTCGCCCCCCAGGGGGGGCGGGGACGAGCAGTACTTC.

V is TRBV6-1 and J is TRBJ1-2; D gene uncertain. This CDR3 contains 15 residues. Germline loops: CDR1 MNHNS, CDR2 SASEGT. V was clipped by 4 bases and J by 0 bases, with 12 bases between them. CDR3 sequence (DNA): TGTGCCAGCAGTGCAACAGCTAACCCTAACTATGGCTACACCTTC. Translation: CASSATANPNYGYTF.

This clonotype was counted a few times. The gene calls are TRBV10-3 and TRBJ2-3; TRBD2 agrees at 9 bases. With 3 bases clipped from V and 6 bases from J, the junction kept 13 bases outside the gene matches. Germline CDR1 is ENHRY and CDR2 is SYGVKD. CDR3 length equals 17 residues. In nucleotides, the CDR3 is TGTGCCATCAGTGACCCGGGACTAGCATCAATGGGGGATACGCAGTATTTT. Protein: CAISDPGLASMGDTQYF.